The 20 T cell receptor beta chains reported below all come from one sample, sequenced in a study of Ad26.COV2.S vaccination and SARS-CoV-2 variants. Sequencing was performed with immunoSEQ multiplex PCR; in TCRdb, only in-frame clones are kept and a portion is missing. The sample shows around 380,000 clones, approximately 90% of them seen only once. Described treatment: around 19 received Ad26.COV2.S at low or high dose, single or two shots; several received placebo; per-sample allocation not given. Sample collection was performed on day 63 after the first vaccine or placebo injection. The sequencing used peripheral blood, collected in a trial of Ad26.COV2.S vaccine versus placebo. All receptors derive from a person aged 18-65 years who received the Ad26.COV2.S COVID-19 vaccine or a placebo.

The chain couples TRBV27 to TRBJ2-2; 9 positions agree with TRBD1. The V segment lost 8 bases and the J segment 6 bases; nucleotides outside the gene matches: 10. CDR3 size: 15 residues. The germline CDR1 and CDR2 sequences are MNHEY and SMNVEV (reference sequence). CDR3 sequence reads: CASSRGDRAPGELFF. CDR3 in DNA: TGTGCCAGCTCCCGGGGGGACAGGGCTCCCGGGGAGCTGTTTTTT.

The chain carries TRBV5-6 and TRBJ1-4, with D maybe TRBD1 (6 bases). V was pared by 2 bases and J by 6 bases, with 14 bases between. This CDR3 region has 15 residues. Per the germline V gene, CDR1 is SGHDT and CDR2 is YYEEEE. This chain's CDR3 is CASSFGGLWDEKLFF. The CDR3 DNA reads TGTGCCAGCAGCTTTGGGGGGCTTTGGGATGAAAAACTGTTTTTT.

CDR3 sequence: CASSLVGSYEQYF. DNA for the CDR3: TGTGCCAGCAGTCTGGTGGGTTCCTACGAGCAGTACTTC. The V and J genes are TRBV3-1 (or the pseudogene TRBV3-2) and TRBJ2-7; D unresolved. This CDR3 has 13 residues. Trimming removed 6 bases from V and 1 base from J, with 10 bases in between. CDR1 and CDR2 from the germline V gene are LGHDT and YNNKEL (reference sequence).

V and J are TRBV5-4 and TRBJ2-7; TRBD1 is a possible D gene (6 bases). The V and J ends lost 3 bases and 5 bases respectively, with 6 bases between them. The length of the CDR3 is 11 residues. In germline, CDR1 is SGHNT, CDR2 YYREEE (reference sequence). CDR3 region: CASSYRDEQYF. DNA of the CDR3: TGTGCCAGCAGCTACAGGGACGAGCAGTACTTC.

DNA of the CDR3: TGTGCCAGCAGCCAAGGGGGAACTAACTATGGCTACACCTTC. This encodes CASSQGGTNYGYTF. This chain joins TRBV14 and TRBJ1-2; D call uncertain. The CDR3 length is 14 residues. V lost 1 base and J 0 bases, leaving 6 bases between the germline ends. The V gene's germline CDR1 is SGHDN and CDR2 FVKESK. The full variable domain, in which reference TRBV14 and TRBJ1-2 provide the parts outside the CDR3, is EAGVTQFPSHSVIEKGQTVTLRCDPISGHDNLYWYRRVMGKEIKFLLHFVKESKQDESGMPNNRFLAERTGGTYSTLKVQPAELEDSGVYFCASSQGGTNYGYTFGSGTRLTVV.

This chain joins TRBV5-6 and TRBJ2-7, with 10 positions matching TRBD1. The germline V gene has CDR1 SGHDT and CDR2 YYEEEE. V dropped 3 bases and J dropped 5; count of bases not matched to a gene: 8. CDR3 length: 15 amino acids. CDR3 bases: TGTGCCAGCAGCTGGGGGACAGGGGTTTTCGACGAGCAGTACTTC. Amino acid sequence: CASSWGTGVFDEQYF.

The J gene is TRBJ2-7, the V gene TRBV19; the D is unclear. The V and J ends lost 3 bases and 0 bases respectively, with 6 bases between them. Germline CDR1 is LNHDA and CDR2 is SQIVND (reference sequence). The CDR3 consists of 13 residues. The CDR3 sequence: CASSIDDSYEQYF. CDR3 DNA sequence: TGTGCCAGTAGTATTGACGACTCCTACGAGCAGTACTTC.

This rearrangement joins TRBV19 to TRBJ2-7, with D possibly being TRBD1 (5 bases). From germline, CDR1 is LNHDA and CDR2 SQIVND (reference sequence). The length of the CDR3 is 13 residues. V was clipped by 3 bases and J by 3 bases, with 9 bases between them. CDR3 sequence: CASSIEDNYEQYF. In nucleotides, the CDR3 is TGTGCCAGTAGTATTGAGGACAACTACGAGCAGTACTTC.

In DNA, the CDR3 is TGTGCCAGCAGCATACGGACAGGGGGTCCTTCTAGCACAGATACGCAGTATTTT. Residues: CASSIRTGGPSSTDTQYF. This chain uses TRBV7-9 with TRBJ2-3; 10 bases line up with TRBD1. This CDR3 region has 18 residues. After removal of 5 bases from V and 0 bases from J, the junction contained 11 bases not matched to a gene. Germline CDR1 is SEHNR and CDR2 is FQNEAQ (reference sequence).

This clone has only one observation. V and J are TRBV5-4 and TRBJ1-1; D not resolved. CDR1 is SGHNT, CDR2 YYREEE, per germline (reference sequence). Trimming pared 5 bases from V and 4 bases from J, leaving 12 bases between. The CDR3 covers 13 residues. The CDR3 protein is CASSLAGATEAFF. CDR3 bases: TGTGCCAGCAGTCTGGCGGGTGCCACTGAAGCTTTCTTT.

The V and J genes are TRBV5-4 and TRBJ2-3; a possible D gene is TRBD2 (7 bases). The germline gives CDR1 SGHNT, CDR2 YYREEE (reference sequence). The CDR3 loop spans 12 amino acids. V lost 5 bases and J 8 bases, leaving 12 bases between the germline ends. CDR3: CASRGGASTQYF. The CDR3, as DNA: TGTGCCAGCAGAGGGGGGGCGAGTACGCAGTATTTT.

The rearrangement joins TRBV4-3 to TRBJ2-5; D is undetermined. Germline V gives CDR1 LGHNA, CDR2 YSLEER. CDR3 length equals 16 residues. Trimming cost V 0 bases and J 4 bases, with 15 bases left between them. DNA for the CDR3: TGCGCCAGCAGCCAAGATCCTGAATTACGCGCAGAGACCCAGTACTTC. Protein sequence: CASSQDPELRAETQYF.

This clone has a handful of counts. This sequence joins TRBV6-2 or TRBV6-3 and TRBJ1-1; D uncertain. This CDR3 is 15 amino acids long. Germline-derived CDR1 and CDR2 are MNHEY and SVGEGT. V lost 2 bases to trimming and J lost 1 base, with 11 bases between them. In nucleotides, the CDR3 is TGTGCCAGCAGTTACGATTTGGTCCCGAACACTGAAGCTTTCTTT. Translated: CASSYDLVPNTEAFF.

The genes are TRBV20-1 and TRBJ2-4, with D unclear. V lost 5 bases and J lost 11, with 13 bases in between. The CDR3 contains 11 residues. Germline V gene lookup returns CDR1 DFQATT and CDR2 SNEGSKA (reference sequence). DNA for the CDR3: TGCAGTGCTCCTGGTCCAATCCTTCAGTACTTC. Translated, it gives CSAPGPILQYF.

The J gene is TRBJ1-5, the V gene TRBV12-3 or TRBV12-4, with TRBD1 as a possible D gene (5 bases). CDR3 length: 13 amino acids. V lost 7 bases, J lost 5 bases, and 12 bases lay in between. CDR3 in amino acids: CASNGGNHQPQHF. DNA of the CDR3: TGTGCCAGCAACGGGGGAAACCATCAGCCCCAGCATTTT.

The chain couples TRBV5-6 to TRBJ2-3, with 9 positions matching TRBD2. Germline V gene data show CDR1 as SGHDT and CDR2 as YYEEEE. This CDR3 has 17 residues. With V trimmed by 4 bases and J by 4 bases, 13 bases remained unmatched. CDR3 in DNA: TGTGCCAGCAGCCGATATACCGGGACTAGCATTGCAGATACGCAGTATTTT. Its translation: CASSRYTGTSIADTQYF. The variable domain in full, completed from reference TRBV5-6 and TRBJ2-3, reads DAGVTQSPTHLIKTRGQQVTLRCSPKSGHDTVSWYQQALGQGPQFIFQYYEEEERQRGNFPDRFSGHQFPNYSSELNVNALLLGDSALYLCASSRYTGTSIADTQYFGPGTRLTVL.

The rearrangement links TRBV13 to TRBJ1-1; tentatively, D is TRBD1 (6 bases). Trimming took 2 bases from V and 0 from J, leaving 16 bases between them. Germline assignment: CDR1 PRHDT and CDR2 FYEKMQ (reference sequence). This CDR3 spans 17 amino acids. CDR3: CASSLLGLGQLNTEAFF. In nucleotides, the CDR3 is TGTGCCAGCAGCTTATTGGGGCTAGGACAGTTGAACACTGAAGCTTTCTTT.

This clone was seen only a few times. The V call is TRBV7-9, the J call TRBJ1-6; D is undetermined. The V and J ends lost 7 bases and 7 bases respectively, with 20 bases between them. From germline, CDR1 is SEHNR and CDR2 FQNEAQ (reference sequence). The CDR3 runs 16 residues. CDR3 bases: TGTGCCAGCAACCCCACCGAGGGAACACTCAATTCACCCCTCCACTTT. This codes for CASNPTEGTLNSPLHF.

The chain has TRBV9 and TRBJ1-1, with D unclear. Germline V gives CDR1 SGDLS, CDR2 YYNGEE. V was cut by 0 bases and J by 5 bases, with 11 bases left in between. This CDR3 comprises 14 residues. CDR3 sequence (DNA): TGTGCCAGCAGCGTAGGAGGAGTTGGGACTGAAGCTTTCTTT. This encodes CASSVGGVGTEAFF.

The chain recombines TRBV2 with TRBJ1-1; D is perhaps TRBD1 (6 bases). Trimming cost V 9 bases and J 0 bases, with 11 bases left between them. This CDR3 has 13 amino acids. The V gene's germline CDR1 is SNHLY and CDR2 FYNNEI. This CDR3 reads CASTGLLNTEAFF. As DNA, the CDR3 is TGTGCCAGTACAGGGCTCCTGAACACTGAAGCTTTCTTT.